This note documents a single T cell receptor (beta chain) sequence. Its antigen is unknown. This sample stems from a study of siplizumab effects on memory and regulatory T cells. Assay: immunoSEQ multiplex PCR; the TCRdb copy retains only in-frame clones and omits some. The sample carries under 85,000 clones, around nine tenths recorded once. The study's findings and limits: Proliferating Tregs in siplizumab cultures were never verified as suppressive. Greater diversity than memory cells seemed evident in naive T cells, which also appeared to be major alloresponse contributors.

The V end was cut by 0 bases, the J end by 7 bases, with 16 bases between. The germline V gene has CDR1 SGHNT and CDR2 YENEEA. This CDR3 has 16 amino acids. This chain uses TRBV11-3 with TRBJ2-1; D is perhaps TRBD2 (5 bases). Sequenced material: Tregs sorted from blood. The source of this sequence is a human donor in good health. In nucleotides, the CDR3 is TGTGCCAGCAGCTTAGAAGGCGGGTCCGGAGCAAATGAGCAGTTCTTC. Translation: CASSLEGGSGANEQFF.